Included here is one TCR beta chain sequence, with context. Its target is unknown. CDR3 length: 16 amino acids. Looked up from germline, CDR1 is MNHNY and CDR2 is SVGAGI (reference sequence). V was cut by 2 bases and J by 3 bases, with 15 bases left in between. This record belongs to a study of blood T cells in healthy people across ages. Overall study results and limits: As age increased, TCR beta diversity per million T cells fell in a roughly linear fashion.

A J-beta primer mix and a sample-barcoded 5' primer were used in a second PCR of roughly 6 to 12 cycles. Every single cDNA molecule received a tag from a template-switch adaptor with 12 random nucleotides. Using its own MiXCR run on the 5' RACE reads, TCRdb lists one record per CDR3 protein. The table includes around 870,000 distinct CDR3 sequences, around 30% detected once. V and J are TRBV6-6 and TRBJ2-3; TRBD1 is a possible D gene (7 bases). The receptor was derived from an elderly woman in good health. The sample consisted of blood. The CDR3 coding sequence is TGTGCCAGCAGTTACCAGGGGGGAACTAGTACAGATACGCAGTATTTT. Residues: CASSYQGGTSTDTQYF.